This T cell receptor (beta chain) comes out of a study of technical replicates of blood from a few donors. Sequencing used immunoSEQ multiplex PCR; TCRdb keeps in-frame clones, though not all of them. Altogether about 80,000 clones are present, roughly 94% being singletons, with the ten largest covering about 0.39%. V lost 3 bases, J lost 7 bases, and 2 bases stayed unmatched. The CDR3 has 13 residues. Looked up from germline, CDR1 is MDHEN and CDR2 is SYDVKM. Sequencing input: T cells isolated from PBMCs. This TCR was recovered from a human donor in good health. This chain joins TRBV28 and TRBJ2-1; 8 bases align to TRBD1. The CDR3 DNA sequence: TGTGCCAGCAGTTTGCAGGGGGCTAATGAGCAGTTCTTC. Translating it yields CASSLQGANEQFF.